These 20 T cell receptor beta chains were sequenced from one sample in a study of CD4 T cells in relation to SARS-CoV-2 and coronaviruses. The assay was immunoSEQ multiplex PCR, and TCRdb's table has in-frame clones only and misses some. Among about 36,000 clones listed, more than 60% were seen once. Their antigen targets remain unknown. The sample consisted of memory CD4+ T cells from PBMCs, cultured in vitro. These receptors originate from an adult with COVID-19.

For the CDR3, the DNA is TGTGCCAGCAGTTTCTCTGGGGCCAACGTCCTGACTTTC. It codes for CASSFSGANVLTF. The V and J genes are TRBV28 and TRBJ2-6; D not certain. The germline CDR1 and CDR2 sequences are MDHEN and SYDVKM. The V gene lost 3 bases and the J gene lost 0 bases, with 0 bases spanning the gap. This CDR3 contains 13 residues. Filled out from reference TRBV28 and TRBJ2-6, the complete variable domain reads DVKVTQSSRYLVKRTGEKVFLECVQDMDHENMFWYRQDPGLGLRLIYFSYDVKMKEKGDIPEGYSVSREKKERFSLILESASTNQTSMYLCASSFSGANVLTFGAGSRLTVL.

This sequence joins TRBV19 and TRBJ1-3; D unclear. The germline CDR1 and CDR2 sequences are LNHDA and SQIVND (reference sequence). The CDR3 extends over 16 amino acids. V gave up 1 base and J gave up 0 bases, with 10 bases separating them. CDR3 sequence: CASSIAFRSSGNTIYF. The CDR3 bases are TGTGCCAGTAGTATAGCCTTTCGGTCCTCTGGAAACACCATATATTTT.

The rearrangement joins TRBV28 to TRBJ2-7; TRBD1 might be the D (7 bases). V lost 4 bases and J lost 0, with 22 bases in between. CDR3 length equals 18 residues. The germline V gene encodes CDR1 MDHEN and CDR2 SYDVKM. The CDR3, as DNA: TGTGCCAGCAGTTCCACAGGGGAGGTAATTCAGTCCTCCTACGAGCAGTACTTC. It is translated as CASSSTGEVIQSSYEQYF.

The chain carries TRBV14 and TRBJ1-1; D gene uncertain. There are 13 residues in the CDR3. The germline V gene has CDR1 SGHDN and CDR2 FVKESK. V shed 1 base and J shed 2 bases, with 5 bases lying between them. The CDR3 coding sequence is TGTGCCAGCAGCCAAGGGCCTAACACTGAAGCTTTCTTT. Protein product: CASSQGPNTEAFF. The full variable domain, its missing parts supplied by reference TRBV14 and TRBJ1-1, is EAGVTQFPSHSVIEKGQTVTLRCDPISGHDNLYWYRRVMGKEIKFLLHFVKESKQDESGMPNNRFLAERTGGTYSTLKVQPAELEDSGVYFCASSQGPNTEAFFGQGTRLTVV.

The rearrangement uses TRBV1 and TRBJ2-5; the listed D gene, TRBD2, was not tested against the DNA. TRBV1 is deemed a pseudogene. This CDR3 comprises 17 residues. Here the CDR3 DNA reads TGCACCAGCAGCCAAGTTACTAGCGGGAGATCCCCCGAGACCCAGTACTTC. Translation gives CTSSQVTSGRSPETQYF.

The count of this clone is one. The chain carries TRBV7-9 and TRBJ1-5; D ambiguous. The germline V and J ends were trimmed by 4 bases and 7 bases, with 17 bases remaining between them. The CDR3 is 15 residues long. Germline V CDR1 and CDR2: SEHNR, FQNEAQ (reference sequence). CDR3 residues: CASSSIDREGQPQHF. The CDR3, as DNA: TGTGCCAGCAGCTCAATTGATCGGGAGGGACAGCCCCAGCATTTT.

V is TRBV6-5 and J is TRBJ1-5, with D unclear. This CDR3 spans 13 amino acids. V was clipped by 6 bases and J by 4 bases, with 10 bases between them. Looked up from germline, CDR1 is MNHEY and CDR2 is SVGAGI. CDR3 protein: CASRPSENQPQHF. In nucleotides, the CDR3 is TGTGCCAGCAGACCCAGTGAAAATCAGCCCCAGCATTTT.

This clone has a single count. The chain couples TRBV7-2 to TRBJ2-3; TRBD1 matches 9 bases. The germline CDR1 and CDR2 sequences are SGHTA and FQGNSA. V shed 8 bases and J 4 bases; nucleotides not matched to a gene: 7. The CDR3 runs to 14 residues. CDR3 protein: CASGQGIVADTQYF. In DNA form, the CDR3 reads TGTGCCAGCGGACAGGGGATAGTCGCAGATACGCAGTATTTT.

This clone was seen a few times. CDR3 amino acids: CASSFPRNEQFF. The CDR3 nucleotides are TGTGCCAGCAGCTTCCCGAGAAATGAGCAGTTCTTC. V is TRBV7-9 and J is TRBJ2-1; D uncertain. Germline CDR1 reads SEHNR; CDR2 reads FQNEAQ (reference sequence). The CDR3 runs to 12 residues. V shed 3 bases and J shed 7 bases, with 7 bases lying between them. Complete variable domain (other parts from reference TRBV7-9 and TRBJ2-1): DTGVSQNPRHKITKRGQNVTFRCDPISEHNRLYWYRQTLGQGPEFLTYFQNEAQLEKSRLLSDRFSAERPKGSFSTLEIQRTEQGDSAMYLCASSFPRNEQFFGPGTRLTVL.

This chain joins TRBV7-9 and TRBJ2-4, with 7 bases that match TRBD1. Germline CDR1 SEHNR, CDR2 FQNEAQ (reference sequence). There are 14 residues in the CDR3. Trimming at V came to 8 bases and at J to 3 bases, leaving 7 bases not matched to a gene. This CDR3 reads CASLQGSGKNIQYF. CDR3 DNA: TGTGCCAGCCTACAGGGGAGCGGCAAAAACATTCAGTACTTC.

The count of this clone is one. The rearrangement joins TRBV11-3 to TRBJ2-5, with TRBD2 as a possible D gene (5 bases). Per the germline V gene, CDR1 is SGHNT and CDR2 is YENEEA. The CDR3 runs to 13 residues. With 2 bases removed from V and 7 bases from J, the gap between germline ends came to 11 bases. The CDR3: CASSLNEEGTQYF. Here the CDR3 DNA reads TGTGCCAGCAGCTTAAACGAAGAGGGGACCCAGTACTTC. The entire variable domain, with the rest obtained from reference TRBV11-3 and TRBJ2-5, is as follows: EAGVVQSPRYKIIEKKQPVAFWCNPISGHNTLYWYLQNLGQGPELLIRYENEEAVDDSQLPKDRFSAERLKGVDSTLKIQPAELGDSAVYLCASSLNEEGTQYFGPGTRLLVL.

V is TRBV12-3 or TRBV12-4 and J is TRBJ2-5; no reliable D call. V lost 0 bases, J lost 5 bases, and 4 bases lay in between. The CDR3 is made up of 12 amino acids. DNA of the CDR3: TGTGCCAGCAGTTTAGCGCCGGAGACCCAGTACTTC. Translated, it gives CASSLAPETQYF.

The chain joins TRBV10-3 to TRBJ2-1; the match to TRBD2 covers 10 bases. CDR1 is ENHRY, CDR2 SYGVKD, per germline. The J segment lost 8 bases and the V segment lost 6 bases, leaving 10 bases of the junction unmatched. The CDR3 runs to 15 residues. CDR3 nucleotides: TGTGCCATCAGGCGGTCTAGCGGGAGCCCCGATGAGCAGTTCTTC. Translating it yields CAIRRSSGSPDEQFF.

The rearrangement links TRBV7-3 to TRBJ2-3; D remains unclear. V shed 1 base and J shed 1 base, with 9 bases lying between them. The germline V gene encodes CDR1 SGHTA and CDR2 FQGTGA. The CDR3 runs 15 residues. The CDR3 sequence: CASSLSLVGTDTQYF. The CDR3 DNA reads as TGTGCCAGCAGCTTAAGCCTAGTCGGCACAGATACGCAGTATTTT.

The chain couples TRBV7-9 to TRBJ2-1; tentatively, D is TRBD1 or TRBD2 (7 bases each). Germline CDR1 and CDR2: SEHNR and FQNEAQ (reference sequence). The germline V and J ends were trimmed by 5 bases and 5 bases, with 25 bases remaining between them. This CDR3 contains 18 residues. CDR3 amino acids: CASSQGGVSGPGHNEQFF. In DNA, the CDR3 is TGTGCCAGCAGCCAGGGGGGTGTTAGCGGGCCGGGGCACAATGAGCAGTTCTTC.

DNA for the CDR3: TGTGCCACCAGCAGGGGGGAAACAGGGGGCCTAGGCTATGGCTACACCTTC. It is translated as CATSRGETGGLGYGYTF. V gene TRBV15 combines with J gene TRBJ1-2; 9 bases line up with TRBD1. CDR1 is LNHNV and CDR2 is YYDKDF in the germline V gene (reference sequence). This CDR3 region has 17 residues. After removal of 3 bases from V and 4 bases from J, the junction contained 12 bases not matched to a gene.

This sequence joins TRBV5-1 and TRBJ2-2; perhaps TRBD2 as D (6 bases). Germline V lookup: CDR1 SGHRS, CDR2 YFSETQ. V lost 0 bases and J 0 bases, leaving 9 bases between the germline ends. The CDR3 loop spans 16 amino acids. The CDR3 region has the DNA TGCGCCAGCAGCTTGGGAGGGGACTCGAACACCGGGGAGCTGTTTTTT. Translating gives CASSLGGDSNTGELFF.

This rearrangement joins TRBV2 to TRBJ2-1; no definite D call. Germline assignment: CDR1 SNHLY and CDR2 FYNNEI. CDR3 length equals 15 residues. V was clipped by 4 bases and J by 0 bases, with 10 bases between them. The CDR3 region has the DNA TGTGCCAGCAGTGTCTCGGTACTCTCCTACAATGAGCAGTTCTTC. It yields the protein CASSVSVLSYNEQFF. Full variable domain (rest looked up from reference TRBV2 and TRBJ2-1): EPEVTQTPSHQVTQMGQEVILRCVPISNHLYFYWYRQILGQKVEFLVSFYNNEISEKSEIFDDQFSVERPDGSNFTLKIRSTKLEDSAMYFCASSVSVLSYNEQFFGPGTRLTVL.

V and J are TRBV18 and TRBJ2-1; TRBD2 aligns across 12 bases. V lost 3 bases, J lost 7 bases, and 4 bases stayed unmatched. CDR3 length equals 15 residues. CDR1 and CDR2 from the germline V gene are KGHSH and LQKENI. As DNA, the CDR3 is TGTGCCAGCTCACCCCGCGGACTAGCGGGAAATGAGCAGTTCTTC. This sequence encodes CASSPRGLAGNEQFF.

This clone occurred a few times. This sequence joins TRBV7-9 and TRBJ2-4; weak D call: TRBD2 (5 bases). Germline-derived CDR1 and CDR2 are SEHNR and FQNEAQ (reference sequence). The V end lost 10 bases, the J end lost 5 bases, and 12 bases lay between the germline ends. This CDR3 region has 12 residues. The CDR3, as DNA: TGTGCCACAACCGCGAGGGAAAACATTCAGTACTTC. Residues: CATTARENIQYF. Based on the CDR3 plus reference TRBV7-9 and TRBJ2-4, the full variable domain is DTGVSQNPRHKITKRGQNVTFRCDPISEHNRLYWYRQTLGQGPEFLTYFQNEAQLEKSRLLSDRFSAERPKGSFSTLEIQRTEQGDSAMYLCATTARENIQYFGAGTRLSVL.